What follows are 18 T cell receptor beta chains derived from one specimen sequenced in a study of CD8 T cells in ankylosing spondylitis. MiXCR, applied by TCRdb to the 5' RACE reads, yields one record per CDR3 protein. Here the sample spans 120,000 to 150,000 distinct CDR3 sequences, approximately 8.4% being singletons. The sequencing input was synovial fluid, either unsorted or a sorted T cell fraction (not recorded which). The receptors here all came from a male donor with ankylosing spondylitis.

The chain carries TRBV18 and TRBJ2-7, with D perhaps given as TRBD1 or TRBD2 (6 bases each). Germline V CDR1 and CDR2: KGHSH, LQKENI. This CDR3 is 13 amino acids long. With 6 bases removed from V and 6 bases from J, the gap between germline ends came to 15 bases. The CDR3 nucleotides read TGTGCCAGCTCCCAACTCGGGGGCACCGAGCAGTACTTC. Amino acids: CASSQLGGTEQYF. The variable domain in full, completed from reference TRBV18 and TRBJ2-7, reads NAGVMQNPRHLVRRRGQEARLRCSPMKGHSHVYWYRQLPEEGLKFMVYLQKENIIDESGMPKERFSAEFPKEGPSILRIQQVVRGDSAAYFCASSQLGGTEQYFGPGTRLTVT.

This clonotype was seen ten or more times. V is TRBV7-2 and J is TRBJ2-7; 7 bases align to TRBD1. The CDR3 is made up of 13 amino acids. Unmatched junction bases numbered 3, after V lost 1 base and J lost 6 bases. Germline V lookup: CDR1 SGHTA, CDR2 FQGNSA. CDR3 nucleotide sequence: TGTGCCAGCAGCTTAGAACACAGGGGCGAGCAGTACTTC. This codes for CASSLEHRGEQYF.

This clonotype was observed at least ten times. The V gene is TRBV5-1, the J gene TRBJ2-7; D is perhaps TRBD1 (7 bases). The germline gives CDR1 SGHRS, CDR2 YFSETQ. V gave up 4 bases and J gave up 6 bases, with 26 bases separating them. The CDR3 sequence is 17 residues long. DNA for the CDR3: TGCGCCAGCAGCCCGGGGGCGTTAGGGGACAGATACGCCGAGCAGTACTTC. It encodes CASSPGALGDRYAEQYF.

This clonotype has just a few counts. The rearrangement links TRBV28 to TRBJ2-2; 9 bases match TRBD1. V shed 6 bases, J shed 4 bases, and the junction held 9 bases outside the gene matches. Germline V gene data show CDR1 as MDHEN and CDR2 as SYDVKM. CDR3 size: 16 residues. CDR3 sequence: CASRSWGQGTTGELFF. For the CDR3, the DNA is TGTGCCAGCAGGAGCTGGGGACAGGGAACCACCGGGGAGCTGTTTTTT. Using reference TRBV28 and TRBJ2-2 for the parts outside the CDR3, the full variable domain is DVKVTQSSRYLVKRTGEKVFLECVQDMDHENMFWYRQDPGLGLRLIYFSYDVKMKEKGDIPEGYSVSREKKERFSLILESASTNQTSMYLCASRSWGQGTTGELFFGEGSRLTVL.

The chain carries TRBV5-6 and TRBJ2-3, with 7 bases lining up with TRBD1. V was clipped by 4 bases and J by 4 bases; unmatched bases: 12. The CDR3 is 16 residues long. Germline V lookup: CDR1 SGHDT, CDR2 YYEEEE. CDR3 bases: TGTGCCAGCAGCCCCATGGGAAGTGACAGGGCAGATACGCAGTATTTT. This translates into CASSPMGSDRADTQYF.

This clonotype was picked up many times. The CDR3 nucleotides read TGTGCCAGCACCCCGGGACACCCTAACTATGGCTACACCTTC. It encodes CASTPGHPNYGYTF. The rearrangement links TRBV6-1 to TRBJ1-2, with TRBD1 as a possible D gene (6 bases). This CDR3 region has 14 residues. The germline CDR1 and CDR2 sequences are MNHNS and SASEGT. Trimming cost V 7 bases and J 0 bases, with 12 bases left between them.

This clonotype occurred many times. The genes are TRBV7-9 and TRBJ2-7, with 9 bases matching TRBD1. Germline values: CDR1 SEHNR, CDR2 FQNEAQ (reference sequence). Losses at the gene ends were 5 bases for V and 2 bases for J; bases not matched to a gene: 7. The CDR3 is 15 residues long. The CDR3 sequence: CASSPRQGGTYEQYF. As DNA, the CDR3 is TGTGCCAGCAGCCCAAGACAGGGGGGCACCTACGAGCAGTACTTC.

This clonotype was recorded a few times. The rearrangement uses TRBV12-3 or TRBV12-4 and TRBJ1-5; TRBD1 might be the D (5 bases). V dropped 0 bases and J dropped 5 bases, with 14 bases sitting between them. This CDR3 region has 16 residues. The CDR3 reads CASSLAGRGTDQPQHF. Written as DNA, the CDR3 is TGTGCCAGCAGTTTAGCAGGAAGAGGGACCGATCAGCCCCAGCATTTT.

This clonotype came up many times. The chain carries TRBV20-1 and TRBJ2-2; 11 nucleotides agree with TRBD2. This CDR3 has 14 amino acids. Germline-derived CDR1 and CDR2 are DFQATT and SNEGSKA (reference sequence). V gave up 5 bases and J gave up 9 bases; unmatched junction bases: 8. CDR3 sequence reads: CSASLAGVGRELFF. Written as DNA, the CDR3 is TGCAGTGCTTCACTAGCGGGAGTAGGTCGGGAGCTGTTTTTT.

This clonotype has just a few counts. The chain carries TRBV4-3 and TRBJ2-3; D not resolved. The CDR3 spans 14 residues. CDR1 LGHNA and CDR2 YSLEER come from the germline V gene. Trimming pared 0 bases from V and 5 bases from J, leaving 9 bases between. The CDR3: CASSQDTGVDTQYF. The DNA of the CDR3 is TGCGCCAGCAGCCAAGACACTGGGGTAGATACGCAGTATTTT.

This clonotype was observed many times. The rearrangement joins TRBV6-5 to TRBJ2-3; 7 bases line up with TRBD2. V lost 2 bases, J lost 5 bases, and 4 bases stayed unmatched. Germline values: CDR1 MNHEY, CDR2 SVGAGI. This CDR3 is 14 amino acids long. CDR3 amino acids: CASSYSGKEDTQYF. The DNA of the CDR3 is TGTGCCAGCAGTTACAGCGGGAAGGAAGATACGCAGTATTTT.

This clonotype appeared a few times. V is TRBV4-1 and J is TRBJ2-3; 8 nucleotides agree with TRBD2. V dropped 1 base and J dropped 2; count of bases not matched to a gene: 11. The CDR3 extends over 18 amino acids. Germline CDR1 is MGHRA and CDR2 is YSYEKL. CDR3 DNA sequence: TGCGCCAGCAGCCAAGGGTCTACGGCGGGGGGACACACAGATACGCAGTATTTT. Its protein product is CASSQGSTAGGHTDTQYF.

The gene calls are TRBV5-1 and TRBJ2-7, with no clear D. The CDR3 has 14 amino acids. The germline V gene has CDR1 SGHRS and CDR2 YFSETQ. The ends were cut back, 0 bases at V and 7 bases at J, with 14 bases in the middle. This chain's CDR3 is CASSLEGSSREQYF. The CDR3 DNA sequence: TGCGCCAGCAGCTTGGAAGGGTCCTCGCGGGAGCAGTACTTC.

This clonotype came up a few times. The rearrangement joins TRBV4-3 to TRBJ1-2; the D gene is possibly TRBD1 (5 bases). Germline V gives CDR1 LGHNA, CDR2 YSLEER. V was shortened by 4 bases and J by 7 bases, with 19 bases between the two germline ends. CDR3 size: 15 residues. The DNA for the CDR3 is TGCGCCAGCAGCCGAGCTCGAGGGGCGCTGGGTGGCTACACCTTC. Its protein is CASSRARGALGGYTF.

The rearrangement links TRBV29-1 to TRBJ1-2, with D perhaps TRBD1 (5 bases). Deletions cut 7 bases from V and 3 bases from J, with 18 bases between. The CDR3 contains 14 residues. CDR1 SQVTM and CDR2 ANQGSEA come from the germline V gene. In nucleotides, the CDR3 is TGCAGCGCCCAGCGGGGGGATCAGGACTATGGCTACACCTTC. This sequence encodes CSAQRGDQDYGYTF.

This clonotype was found many times. The chain combines TRBV5-8 with TRBJ2-7; the D gene is possibly TRBD1 (6 bases). CDR1 and CDR2 (germline): SGHTS, YDEGEE. CDR3 length: 14 residues. V lost 2 bases, J lost 3 bases, and 12 bases lay in between. The CDR3 sequence: CASSLGTPDYEQYF. DNA of the CDR3: TGTGCCAGCAGCTTAGGGACACCGGACTACGAGCAGTACTTC.

This clonotype was seen many times. The chain employs TRBV28 and TRBJ2-3; no firm D call. Trimming took 5 bases from V and 0 from J, leaving 12 bases between them. From germline, CDR1 is MDHEN and CDR2 SYDVKM. This CDR3 is built from 15 residues. The CDR3 region has the DNA TGTGCCAGCAGTCCTGATATATATAGCACAGATACGCAGTATTTT. It encodes CASSPDIYSTDTQYF.

V usage is TRBV20-1 and J usage is TRBJ2-4, with D possibly TRBD2 on 5 matching bases. CDR1 is DFQATT, CDR2 SNEGSKA, per germline (reference sequence). This CDR3 is 12 amino acids long. The V end lost 5 bases, the J end lost 8 bases, and 13 bases lay between the germline ends. The CDR3 DNA reads as TGCAGTGCTGCGCCCCCGGGATACATTCAGTACTTC. It codes for CSAAPPGYIQYF.